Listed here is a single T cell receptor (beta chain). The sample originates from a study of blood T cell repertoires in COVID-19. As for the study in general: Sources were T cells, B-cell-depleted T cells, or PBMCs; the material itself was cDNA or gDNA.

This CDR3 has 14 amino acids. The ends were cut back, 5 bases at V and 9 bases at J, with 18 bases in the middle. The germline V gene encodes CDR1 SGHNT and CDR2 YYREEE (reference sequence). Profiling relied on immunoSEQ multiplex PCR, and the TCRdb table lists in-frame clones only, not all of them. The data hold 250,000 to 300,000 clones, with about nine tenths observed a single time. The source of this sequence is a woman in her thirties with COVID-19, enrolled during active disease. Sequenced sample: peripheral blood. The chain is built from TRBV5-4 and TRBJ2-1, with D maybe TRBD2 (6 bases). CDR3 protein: CASSYSTSSTEQFF. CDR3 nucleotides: TGTGCCAGCAGTTATAGTACTAGCAGCACTGAGCAGTTCTTC.